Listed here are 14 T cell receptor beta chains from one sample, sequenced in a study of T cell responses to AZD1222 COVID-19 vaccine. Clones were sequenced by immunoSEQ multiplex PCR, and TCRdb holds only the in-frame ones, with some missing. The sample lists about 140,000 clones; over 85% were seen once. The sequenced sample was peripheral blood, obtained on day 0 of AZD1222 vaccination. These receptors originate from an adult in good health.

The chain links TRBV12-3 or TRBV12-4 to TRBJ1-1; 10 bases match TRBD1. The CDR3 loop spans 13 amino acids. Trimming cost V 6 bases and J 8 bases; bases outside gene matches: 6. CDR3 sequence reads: CASSTDRGREAFF. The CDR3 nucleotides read TGTGCCAGCAGCACCGACAGGGGGCGAGAAGCTTTCTTT.

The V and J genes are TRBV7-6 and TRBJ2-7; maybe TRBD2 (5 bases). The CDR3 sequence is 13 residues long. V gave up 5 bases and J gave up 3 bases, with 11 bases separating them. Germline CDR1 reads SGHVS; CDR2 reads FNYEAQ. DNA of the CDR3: TGTGCCAGCAGCCTCGGACGGGACTACGAGCAGTACTTC. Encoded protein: CASSLGRDYEQYF.

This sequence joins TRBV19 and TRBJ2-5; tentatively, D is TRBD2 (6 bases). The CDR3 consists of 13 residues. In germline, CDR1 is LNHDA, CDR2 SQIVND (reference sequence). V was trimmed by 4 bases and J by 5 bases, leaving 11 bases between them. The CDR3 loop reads CASSTPGRETQYF. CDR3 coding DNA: TGTGCCAGTAGTACCCCGGGGAGGGAGACCCAGTACTTC.

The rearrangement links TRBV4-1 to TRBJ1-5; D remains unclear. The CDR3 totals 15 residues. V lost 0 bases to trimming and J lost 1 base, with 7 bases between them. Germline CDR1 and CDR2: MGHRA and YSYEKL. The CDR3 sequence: CASSQDFRSNQPQHF. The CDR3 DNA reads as TGCGCCAGCAGCCAAGATTTCCGGAGCAATCAGCCCCAGCATTTT.

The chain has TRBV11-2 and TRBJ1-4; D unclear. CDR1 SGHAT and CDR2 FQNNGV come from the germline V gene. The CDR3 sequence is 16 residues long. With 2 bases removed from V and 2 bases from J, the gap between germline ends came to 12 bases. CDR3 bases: TGTGCCAGCAGCTTAATGGCCTATGTGACTAATGAAAAACTGTTTTTT. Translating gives CASSLMAYVTNEKLFF.

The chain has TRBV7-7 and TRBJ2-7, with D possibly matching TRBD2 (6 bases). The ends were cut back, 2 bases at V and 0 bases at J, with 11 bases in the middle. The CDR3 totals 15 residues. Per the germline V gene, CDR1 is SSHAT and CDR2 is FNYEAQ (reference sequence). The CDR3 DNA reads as TGTGCCAGCAGCTTAAGCCCGGGACTCTCCTACGAGCAGTACTTC. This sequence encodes CASSLSPGLSYEQYF. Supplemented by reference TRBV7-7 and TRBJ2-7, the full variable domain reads GAGVSQSPRYKVTKRGQDVTLRCDPISSHATLYWYQQALGQGPEFLTYFNYEAQPDKSGLPSDRFSAERPEGSISTLTIQRTEQRDSAMYRCASSLSPGLSYEQYFGPGTRLTVT.

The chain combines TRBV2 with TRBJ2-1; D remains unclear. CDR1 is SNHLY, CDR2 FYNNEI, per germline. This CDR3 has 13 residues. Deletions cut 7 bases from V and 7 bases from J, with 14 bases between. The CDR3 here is CASIIARVNEQFF. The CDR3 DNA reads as TGTGCCAGCATTATCGCAAGGGTGAATGAGCAGTTCTTC. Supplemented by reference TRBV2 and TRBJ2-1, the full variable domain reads EPEVTQTPSHQVTQMGQEVILRCVPISNHLYFYWYRQILGQKVEFLVSFYNNEISEKSEIFDDQFSVERPDGSNFTLKIRSTKLEDSAMYFCASIIARVNEQFFGPGTRLTVL.

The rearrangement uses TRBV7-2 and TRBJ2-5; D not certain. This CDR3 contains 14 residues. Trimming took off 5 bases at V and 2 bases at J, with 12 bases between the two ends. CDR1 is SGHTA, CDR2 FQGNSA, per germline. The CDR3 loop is CASSLRAPQETQYF. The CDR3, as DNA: TGTGCCAGCAGCCTCCGGGCACCACAAGAGACCCAGTACTTC.

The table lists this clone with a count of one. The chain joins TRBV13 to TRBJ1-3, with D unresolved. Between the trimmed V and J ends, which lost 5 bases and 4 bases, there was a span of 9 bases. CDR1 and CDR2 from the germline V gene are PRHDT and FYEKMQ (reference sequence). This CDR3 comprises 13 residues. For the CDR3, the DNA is TGTGCCAGCAGCCCAGAAGGGGGAAACACCATATATTTT. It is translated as CASSPEGGNTIYF.

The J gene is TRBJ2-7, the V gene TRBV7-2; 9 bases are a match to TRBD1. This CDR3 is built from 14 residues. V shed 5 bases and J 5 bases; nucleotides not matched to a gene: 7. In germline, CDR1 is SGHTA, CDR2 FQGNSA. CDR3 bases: TGTGCCAGCAGCACCGGGACAGGGTATAACGAGCAGTACTTC. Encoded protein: CASSTGTGYNEQYF.

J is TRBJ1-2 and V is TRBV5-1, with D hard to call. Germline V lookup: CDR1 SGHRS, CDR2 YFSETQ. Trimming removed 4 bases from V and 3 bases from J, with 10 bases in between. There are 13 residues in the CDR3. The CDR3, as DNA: TGCGCCAGCAGCCCCAGAGATTACTATGGCTACACCTTC. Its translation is CASSPRDYYGYTF. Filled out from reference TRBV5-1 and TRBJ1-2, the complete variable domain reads KAGVTQTPRYLIKTRGQQVTLSCSPISGHRSVSWYQQTPGQGLQFLFEYFSETQRNKGNFPGRFSGRQFSNSRSEMNVSTLELGDSALYLCASSPRDYYGYTFGSGTRLTVV.

The CDR3 sequence: CASSLAGTTNEKLFF. The DNA of the CDR3 is TGCGCCAGCAGCTTGGCCGGGACAACTAATGAAAAACTGTTTTTT. The V gene is TRBV5-1, the J gene TRBJ1-4, with unresolved D. Germline CDR1 and CDR2: SGHRS and YFSETQ. The CDR3 has 15 amino acids. V shed 0 bases and J shed 0 bases, with 6 bases lying between them.

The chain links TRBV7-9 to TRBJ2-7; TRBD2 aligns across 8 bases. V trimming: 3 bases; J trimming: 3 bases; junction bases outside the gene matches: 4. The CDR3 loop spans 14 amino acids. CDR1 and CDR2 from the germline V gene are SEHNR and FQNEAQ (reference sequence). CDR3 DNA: TGTGCCAGCAGCTTTGGAGCGGGAGACTACGAGCAGTACTTC. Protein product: CASSFGAGDYEQYF.

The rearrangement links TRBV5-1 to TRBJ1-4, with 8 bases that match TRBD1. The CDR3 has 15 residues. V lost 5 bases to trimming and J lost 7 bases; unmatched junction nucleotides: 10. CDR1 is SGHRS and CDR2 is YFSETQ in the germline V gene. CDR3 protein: CASSNAGGRGEKLFF. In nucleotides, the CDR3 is TGCGCCAGCAGTAATGCAGGGGGCCGAGGTGAAAAACTGTTTTTT.